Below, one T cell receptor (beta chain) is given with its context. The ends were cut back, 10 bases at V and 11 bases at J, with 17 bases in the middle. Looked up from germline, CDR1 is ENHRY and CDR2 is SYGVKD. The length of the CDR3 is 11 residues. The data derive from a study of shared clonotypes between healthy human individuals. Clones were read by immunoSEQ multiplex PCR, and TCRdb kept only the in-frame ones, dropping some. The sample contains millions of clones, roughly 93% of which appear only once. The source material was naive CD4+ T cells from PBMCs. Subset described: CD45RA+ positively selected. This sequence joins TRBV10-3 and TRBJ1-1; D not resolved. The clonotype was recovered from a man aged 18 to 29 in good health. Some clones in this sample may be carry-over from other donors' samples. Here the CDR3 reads CATRSTENAFF. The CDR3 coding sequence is TGTGCCACCCGGTCCACCGAAAACGCTTTCTTT.